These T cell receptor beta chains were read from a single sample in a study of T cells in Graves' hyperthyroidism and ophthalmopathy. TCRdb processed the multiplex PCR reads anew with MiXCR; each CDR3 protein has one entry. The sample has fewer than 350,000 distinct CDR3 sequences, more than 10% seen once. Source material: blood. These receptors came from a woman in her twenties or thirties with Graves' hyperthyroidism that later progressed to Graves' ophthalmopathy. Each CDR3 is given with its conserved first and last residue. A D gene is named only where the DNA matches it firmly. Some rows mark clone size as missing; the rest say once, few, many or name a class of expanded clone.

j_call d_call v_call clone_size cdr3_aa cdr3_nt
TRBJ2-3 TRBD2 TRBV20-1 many CSARDLTAGGFADTQYF TGCAGTGCTAGAGATCTTACAGCGGGAGGGTTCGCAGATACGCAGTATTTT
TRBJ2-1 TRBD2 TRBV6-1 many CASSILADTYNEQFF TGTGCCAGCAGTATACTAGCGGACACTTACAATGAGCAGTTCTTC
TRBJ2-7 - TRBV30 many CAWGSTDGGEQYF TGTGCCTGGGGCTCCACTGATGGAGGGGAGCAGTACTTC
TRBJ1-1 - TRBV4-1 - CASSPLWAQEGVNTEAFF TGCGCCAGCAGCCCTCTGTGGGCGCAGGAGGGAGTGAACACTGAAGCTTTCTTT
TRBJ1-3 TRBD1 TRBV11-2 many CASSLSGTDSSGNTIYF TGTGCCAGCAGCTTATCGGGGACAGACTCTTCTGGAAACACCATATATTTT
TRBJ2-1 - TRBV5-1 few CASSRKGYEQFF TGCGCCAGCAGCCGAAAGGGATATGAGCAGTTCTTC
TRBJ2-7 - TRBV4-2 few CASSQIVAPYEQYF TGTGCCAGCAGCCAAATAGTGGCTCCCTACGAGCAGTACTTC
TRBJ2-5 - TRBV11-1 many CASSLARMETQYF TGTGCCAGCAGCTTAGCTAGGATGGAGACCCAGTACTTC
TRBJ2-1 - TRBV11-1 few CASSLGTLGDNEQFF TGTGCCAGCAGCTTAGGGACCCTTGGGGACAATGAGCAGTTCTTC
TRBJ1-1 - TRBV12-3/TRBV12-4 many CASSFGGVTEAFF TGTGCCAGCAGTTTCGGGGGGGTCACTGAAGCTTTCTTT
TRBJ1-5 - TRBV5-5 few CASSGMMAGEVQPQHF TGTGCCAGCAGCGGTATGATGGCTGGGGAGGTCCAGCCCCAGCATTTT
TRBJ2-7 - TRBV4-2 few CASSQGMGALHEQYF TGTGCCAGCAGCCAAGGTATGGGGGCGTTGCACGAGCAGTACTTC
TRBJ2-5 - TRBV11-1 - CASSYDTTQYF TGTGCCAGCAGTTACGACACGACCCAGTACTTC
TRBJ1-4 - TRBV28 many CASSPAEKLFF TGTGCCAGCAGCCCCGCGGAAAAACTGTTTTTT
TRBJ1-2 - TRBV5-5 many CASSLGARPYGYTF TGTGCCAGCAGCTTGGGGGCCAGACCCTATGGCTACACCTTC
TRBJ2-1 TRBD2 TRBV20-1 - CSARDSGGAYNEQFF TGCAGTGCTAGAGACAGCGGGGGGGCTTACAATGAGCAGTTCTTC
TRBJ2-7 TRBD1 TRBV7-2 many CASSLGTGLTYEQYF TGTGCCAGCAGCTTAGGGACAGGGTTAACCTACGAGCAGTACTTC
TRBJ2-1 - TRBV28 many CASSLLRLAHEQFF TGTGCCAGCAGTTTGCTGCGGCTAGCCCATGAGCAGTTCTTC
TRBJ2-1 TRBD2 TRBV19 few CASSRGVAGGRSEQFF TGTGCCAGTAGCCGGGGGGTAGCGGGAGGTCGTAGTGAGCAGTTCTTC
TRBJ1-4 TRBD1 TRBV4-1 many CASSRPRDSIYMKLFF TGCGCCAGCAGCCGCCCCCGGGACAGCATATATATGAAACTGTTTTTT
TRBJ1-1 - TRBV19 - CAEVAIRGLCTEAFF TGTGCTGAAGTAGCCATCAGGGGTCTTTGCACTGAAGCTTTCTTT
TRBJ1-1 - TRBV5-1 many CASSLDSAYEAFF TGCGCCAGCAGCTTGGATAGCGCTTACGAAGCTTTCTTT
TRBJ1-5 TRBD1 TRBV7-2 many CASSSKTGVSQPQHF TGTGCCAGCAGCTCAAAGACAGGGGTCAGTCAGCCCCAGCATTTT
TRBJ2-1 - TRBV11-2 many CASSSLRDVHNEQFF TGTGCCAGCAGCTCCCTTCGGGACGTGCACAATGAGCAGTTCTTC
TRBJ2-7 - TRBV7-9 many CASSQAALPYEQYF TGTGCCAGCAGCCAAGCGGCTTTACCCTACGAGCAGTACTTC
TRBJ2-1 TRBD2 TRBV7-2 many CASQGSLGGEQFF TGTGCCAGTCAGGGTTCGCTGGGGGGGGAGCAGTTCTTC
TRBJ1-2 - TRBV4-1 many CASSQVWDWGYTF TGCGCCAGCAGCCAAGTATGGGATTGGGGCTACACCTTC
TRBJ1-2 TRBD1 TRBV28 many CASRPGTGGGGYTF TGTGCCAGCAGGCCCGGCACAGGGGGAGGTGGCTACACCTTC
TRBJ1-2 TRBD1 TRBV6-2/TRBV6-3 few CASSSTGGVYGYTF TGTGCCAGCAGTTCCACAGGGGGCGTCTATGGCTACACCTTC
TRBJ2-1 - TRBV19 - CASRGAGSGNEQFF TGTGCCAGTAGGGGGGCGGGTTCTGGGAATGAGCAGTTCTTC
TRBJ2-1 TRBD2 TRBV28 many CASRMGLVFGNEQFF TGTGCCAGCAGGATGGGACTAGTGTTCGGCAATGAGCAGTTCTTC
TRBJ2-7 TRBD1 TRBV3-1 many CASSHWDREGEQYF TGTGCCAGCAGCCATTGGGACAGGGAGGGCGAGCAGTACTTC
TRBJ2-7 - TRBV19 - CASSIQGGEQYF TGTGCCAGTAGTATCCAGGGGGGCGAGCAGTACTTC
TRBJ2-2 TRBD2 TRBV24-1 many CATSDTTSGRKTGELFF TGTGCCACCAGTGATACGACTAGCGGGAGGAAGACCGGGGAGCTGTTTTTT
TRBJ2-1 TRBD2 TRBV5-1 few CASSLATSVSNEQFF TGCGCCAGCAGCTTGGCGACTAGCGTCAGCAATGAGCAGTTCTTC
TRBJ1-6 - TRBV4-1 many CASSQGLWGSPLHF TGCGCCAGCAGCCAAGGTTTGTGGGGTTCACCCCTCCACTTT